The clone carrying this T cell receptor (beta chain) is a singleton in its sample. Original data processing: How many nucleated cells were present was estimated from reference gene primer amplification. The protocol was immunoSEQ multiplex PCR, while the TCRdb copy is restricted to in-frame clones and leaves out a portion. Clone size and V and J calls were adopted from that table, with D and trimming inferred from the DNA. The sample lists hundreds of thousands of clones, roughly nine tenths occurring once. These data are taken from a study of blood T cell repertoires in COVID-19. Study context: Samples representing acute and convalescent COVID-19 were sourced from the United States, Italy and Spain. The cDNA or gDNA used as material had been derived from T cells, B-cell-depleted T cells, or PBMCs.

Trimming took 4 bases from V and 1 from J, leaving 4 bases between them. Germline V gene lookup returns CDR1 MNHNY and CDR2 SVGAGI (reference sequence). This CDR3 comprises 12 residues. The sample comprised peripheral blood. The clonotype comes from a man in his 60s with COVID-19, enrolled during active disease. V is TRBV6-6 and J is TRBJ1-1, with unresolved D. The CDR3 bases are TGTGCCAGCAGTTCCAGGAACACTGAAGCTTTCTTT. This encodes CASSSRNTEAFF.